This T cell receptor (beta chain) was observed in a study of blood T cell repertoires in COVID-19. In the study overall: Acute-phase and convalescent COVID-19 samples originated in the United States, Italy and Spain.

This clone was observed a few times. Per the authors' pipeline: Quantification of nucleated cells was approximated via reference gene primer amplification. Here immunoSEQ multiplex PCR was the method, and the copy in TCRdb shows in-frame clones only, minus some. V and J calls and clone size follow that table, whereas D and trimming were derived from the DNA. The table shows around 310,000 clones, with 89% occurring only once. The study drew participants aged about 18 to 89 years from 20 to 30 US areas. This CDR3 comprises 14 residues. The V gene's germline CDR1 is MNHEY and CDR2 SVGEGT. Between the trimmed V and J ends, which lost 2 bases and 7 bases, there was a span of 14 bases.

V usage is TRBV6-2 or TRBV6-3 and J usage is TRBJ1-2; no clear D gene. The clonotype comes from a woman aged 25 to 45 who had recovered from COVID-19. The sample taken for sequencing was PBMCs or T cells enriched from blood (not recorded which). CDR3 nucleotide sequence: TGTGCCAGCAGTTACGACGGCGGATTTCGTGGCTACACCTTC. The encoded protein is CASSYDGGFRGYTF.